Listed here are 5 T cell receptor beta chains from one sample, sequenced in a study of technical replicates of blood from a handful of donors. Method: immunoSEQ multiplex PCR; TCRdb's copy keeps in-frame clones and lacks some. The table lists some 66,000 clones, more than 95% of them singletons. Sequencing input: T cells isolated from PBMCs. These receptors were collected from a human donor in good health.

The chain has TRBV18 and TRBJ2-1; no firm D call. Germline CDR1 is KGHSH and CDR2 is LQKENI. This CDR3 is built from 15 residues. With 0 bases removed from V and 9 bases from J, the gap between germline ends came to 15 bases. The CDR3 DNA follows: TGTGCCAGCTCACCACCGATACACATTTTTGGTGAGCAGTTCTTC. Its translation: CASSPPIHIFGEQFF.

V usage is TRBV7-6 and J usage is TRBJ2-5, with D unclear. Trimming left V 5 bases short and J 5 bases short, with 12 bases between. The CDR3 spans 13 residues. The V gene's germline CDR1 is SGHVS and CDR2 FNYEAQ. The CDR3 here is CASSISTGETQYF. CDR3 DNA: TGTGCCAGCAGCATAAGCACCGGGGAGACCCAGTACTTC.

V is TRBV7-9 and J is TRBJ1-5; D perhaps matches TRBD1 (5 bases). V shed 3 bases and J shed 4 bases, with 7 bases lying between them. Germline lookup yields CDR1 SEHNR and CDR2 FQNEAQ (reference sequence). The CDR3 contains 13 residues. The CDR3 DNA reads as TGTGCCAGCAGCTTGGGACTTAATCAGCCCCAGCATTTT. It yields the protein CASSLGLNQPQHF.

The rearrangement uses TRBV4-2 and TRBJ2-1, with no clear D. V gave up 0 bases and J gave up 2 bases, with 11 bases separating them. Germline V lookup: CDR1 LGHNA, CDR2 YNFKEQ. CDR3 size: 16 residues. The CDR3 coding sequence is TGTGCCAGCAGCCAAGAAGGAGCCCTCACCTACAATGAGCAGTTCTTC. As protein: CASSQEGALTYNEQFF.

CDR3 nucleotide sequence: TGTGCCAGTAGTATACAGGACAGGAAGACCCACACCTTC. This translates into CASSIQDRKTHTF. The gene calls are TRBV19 and TRBJ1-2, with 7 bases matching TRBD1. Looked up from germline, CDR1 is LNHDA and CDR2 is SQIVND (reference sequence). The CDR3 loop spans 13 amino acids. V dropped 2 bases and J dropped 12; count of bases not matched to a gene: 9.